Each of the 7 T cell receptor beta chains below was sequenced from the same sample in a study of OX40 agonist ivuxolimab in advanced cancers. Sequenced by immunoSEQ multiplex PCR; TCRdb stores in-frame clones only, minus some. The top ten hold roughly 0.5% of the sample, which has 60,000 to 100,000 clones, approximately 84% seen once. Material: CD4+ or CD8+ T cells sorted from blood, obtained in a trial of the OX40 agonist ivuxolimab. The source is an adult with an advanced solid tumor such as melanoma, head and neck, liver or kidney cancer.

The chain's CDR3 is CASSRTSGGITGELFF. CDR3 DNA sequence: TGTGCCAGCAGCCGGACTAGCGGGGGGATAACCGGGGAGCTGTTTTTT. The genes are TRBV7-8 and TRBJ2-2; TRBD2 agrees at 14 bases. Germline values: CDR1 SGHVS, CDR2 FQNEAQ. The CDR3 is 16 amino acids. V trimming: 5 bases; J trimming: 5 bases; junction bases outside the gene matches: 4.

The CDR3 spells CASSLFGQGDGYTF. Here the CDR3 DNA reads TGTGCCAGCAGCTTGTTTGGACAGGGTGATGGCTACACCTTC. The chain recombines TRBV5-6 with TRBJ1-2; 8 bases align to TRBD1. CDR1 and CDR2 (germline): SGHDT, YYEEEE. V was clipped by 1 base and J by 6 bases; unmatched bases: 5. The CDR3 is 14 amino acids.

The CDR3 sequence is CAFYHHGASGQETQYF. In nucleotides, the CDR3 is TGTGCCTTCTACCACCACGGGGCTAGCGGACAAGAGACCCAGTACTTC. The chain combines TRBV30 with TRBJ2-5; 7 bases line up with TRBD2. Germline CDR1 and CDR2: GTSNPN and SVGIG (reference sequence). The CDR3 spans 16 residues. The junction had 16 bases not matched to a gene; V was cut back by 7 bases and J by 2 bases.

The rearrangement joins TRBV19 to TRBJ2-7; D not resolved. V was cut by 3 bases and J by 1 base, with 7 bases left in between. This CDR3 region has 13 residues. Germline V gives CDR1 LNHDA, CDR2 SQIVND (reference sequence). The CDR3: CASSIQSSYEQYF. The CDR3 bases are TGTGCCAGTAGTATCCAGTCTTCCTACGAGCAGTACTTC.

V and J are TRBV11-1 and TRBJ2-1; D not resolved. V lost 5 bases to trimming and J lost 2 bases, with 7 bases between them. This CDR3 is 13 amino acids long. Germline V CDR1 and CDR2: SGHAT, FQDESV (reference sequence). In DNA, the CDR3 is TGTGCCAGCAGCCCGGTCCCCTACAATGAGCAGTTCTTC. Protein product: CASSPVPYNEQFF.

The CDR3 DNA is TGTGCCAGTAGCGGGACTAGCGGTTTAAGCGAGCAGTACTTC. This translates into CASSGTSGLSEQYF. This chain links TRBV19 with TRBJ2-7; 11 nucleotides line up with TRBD2. Germline CDR1 is LNHDA and CDR2 is SQIVND (reference sequence). J gave up 6 bases and V 6 bases, and 7 bases lay outside the gene matches. The CDR3 length is 14 residues.

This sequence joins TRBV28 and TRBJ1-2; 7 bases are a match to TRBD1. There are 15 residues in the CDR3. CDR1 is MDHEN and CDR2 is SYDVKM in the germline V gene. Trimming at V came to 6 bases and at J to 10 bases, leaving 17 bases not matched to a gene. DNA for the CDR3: TGTGCCAGCAGCAATAACAGGGGATCCCTTATTCACTACACCTTC. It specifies CASSNNRGSLIHYTF.